These T cell receptor beta chains were read from a single sample in a study of T-cell reconstitution after alpha-beta-depleted transplantation in children. TCRdb reprocessed the PCR reads via MiXCR and lists one record per CDR3 protein. The table shows about 500,000 distinct CDR3 sequences, with 32% occurring only once. This specimen consisted of PBMCs from the stem cell graft donor, obtained from the stem cell graft. All receptors come from a human donor who donated a stem cell graft to a child with aplastic anemia. Each CDR3 is given with its conserved first and last residue.

>15|TRBV28
CASSFPRGDDYGYTF
>13|TRBV5-1
CANSLEQFTEAFF
>14|TRBV7-2
CASSRGLDADTQYF
>13|TRBV29-1
CSVENTGAYEQYF
>14|TRBV4-2
CASSQGGPNYGYTF
>15|TRBV7-9
CASSSTTGPGNTIYF
>14|TRBV12-3/TRBV12-4
CASSAWDRGEKLFF
>15|TRBV29-1
CSVEQFGGFQETQYF
>15|TRBV7-9
CASSSRLGGGDTQYF
>14|TRBV7-2
CASSPRHTQETQYF
>14|TRBV5-6
CASSLGGLTYEQYF
>15|TRBV29-1
CSVGPTSGRTDTQYF
>14|TRBV29-1
CSVDAFGYQETQYF
>13|TRBV7-2
CASSSNSQETQYF
>16|TRBV5-5
CASSLGQGAGGQPQHF
>13|TRBV10-3
CAISPGRNTEAFF
>17|TRBV23-1
CASSQSKGQNTSYEQYF
>14|TRBV5-1
CASSLELAKETQYF
>14|TRBV12-3/TRBV12-4
CASSLARVRDEQYF
>13|TRBV5-1
CASSLELTGGYTF
>19|TRBV5-6
CASSLRTGTNRVGNQPQHF
>14|TRBV5-1
CASSDGQGGSPLHF
>13|TRBV28
CASSPGRSEKLFF
>13|TRBV29-1
CSVEKAGGRGYTF
>16|TRBV20-1
CSARDLDRGQNSPLHF
>15|TRBV5-1
CASSLREPKGETQYF
>14|TRBV27
CASSLRQGGYEQYF
>14|TRBV13
CASSSGGGTLVAFF
>11|TRBV29-1
CSGGQAEELFF
>14|TRBV20-1
CSARRTQPAYEQYF
>18|TRBV5-5
CASSLDRGNFYSNQPQHF
>13|TRBV6-6
CASTTATTDTQYF
>16|TRBV27
CASSLYLTGGKSPLHF
>16|TRBV24-1
CATSDPSGIAADTQYF
>14|TRBV7-3
CASSSGAPSYGYTF
>13|TRBV12-3/TRBV12-4
CAGGLAGVGEQFF
>18|TRBV18
CASSPQVLTGGPYNEQFF
>14|TRBV10-3
CAISDEQRYYEQYF
>17|TRBV5-1
CASSLGGLAFRTGELFF